This T cell receptor (beta chain) comes out of a study of T cells in Graves' hyperthyroidism and ophthalmopathy. With regard to this clonotype: Its antigen is currently unknown.

Study findings and constraints: A median 6.5 months before onset, the model predicted ophthalmopathy.

Patients with uncontrolled infections, other autoimmune diseases, pregnancy or lactation were excluded. Clinical symptoms, serum thyroxine, TRAb, thyroid ultrasound and orbital computed tomography established diagnosis. Out of 10 ml of fresh peripheral blood came the PBMCs. TCR beta CDR3 regions were amplified from RNA transcripts. Carried out on the TCR CDR3, a first-round RT-PCR used the HTBI primer set. MiXCR was run by TCRdb on the multiplex PCR reads, yielding one entry per CDR3 protein. Of about 760,000 distinct CDR3 sequences detected, 35% appear once; the ten largest clones hold around 30%. The source is a woman aged 40 to 50 with Graves' hyperthyroidism. Sequencing was carried out using blood.

CDR3 region: CASTFRNNERYF. The CDR3 nucleotides are TGTGCCAGCACTTTCAGGAATAACGAGCGGTACTTC. The V call is TRBV12-1, the J call TRBJ2-7. TRBV12-1 is a recognized pseudogene. CDR3 length: 12 residues.